What follows are 10 T cell receptor beta chains derived from one specimen sequenced in a study of T cell repertoires in ileal Crohn's disease. TCRdb's table, derived via immunoSEQ multiplex PCR, lists solely in-frame clones and lacks some. The repertoire holds 15,000 to 20,000 clones, with about 90% as singletons. The sample comprised ileal tissue. The origin of the receptors is an adult with Crohn's disease.

V is TRBV12-5 and J is TRBJ2-1; 9 nucleotides agree with TRBD2. With V trimmed by 5 bases and J by 4 bases, 9 bases remained unmatched. Germline values: CDR1 LGHNT, CDR2 FRNRAP. The CDR3 sequence is 16 residues long. The CDR3 is CASGPEGLARYNEQFF. The DNA of the CDR3 is TGTGCTAGTGGTCCGGAGGGACTAGCCCGTTACAATGAGCAGTTCTTC.

The chain has TRBV6-1 and TRBJ1-4, with 9 bases that match TRBD1. The V and J ends lost 2 bases and 5 bases, in that order; junction bases with no gene match: 3. Germline-derived CDR1 and CDR2 are MNHNS and SASEGT. The CDR3 covers 15 residues. The DNA of the CDR3 is TGTGCCAGCAGTGAACCAGGGACAGGGAATGAAAAACTGTTTTTT. As protein: CASSEPGTGNEKLFF.

The chain is built from TRBV10-3 and TRBJ2-7, with 8 nucleotides matching TRBD1. V was clipped by 0 bases and J by 5 bases; unmatched bases: 3. Germline lookup yields CDR1 ENHRY and CDR2 SYGVKD. The CDR3 totals 14 residues. The CDR3 sequence: CAISESGQGNEQYF. CDR3 nucleotide sequence: TGTGCCATCAGTGAGTCCGGACAGGGAAACGAGCAGTACTTC.

The chain employs TRBV7-9 and TRBJ1-4; TRBD1 matches at 8 bases. This CDR3 region has 14 residues. Trimming took 6 bases from V and 7 from J; bases not matched to a gene: 7. From germline, CDR1 is SEHNR and CDR2 FQNEAQ (reference sequence). The CDR3 is CASRTGEWGEKLFF. DNA of the CDR3: TGTGCCAGCAGGACAGGGGAGTGGGGTGAAAAACTGTTTTTT.

The rearrangement joins TRBV30 to TRBJ2-7; 8 bases fit TRBD1. Germline V gene data show CDR1 as GTSNPN and CDR2 as SVGIG (reference sequence). V lost 7 bases and J lost 0; bases outside the gene matches: 8. The CDR3 consists of 14 residues. CDR3 in DNA: TGTGCCTCCAGGGACAGGTCGAGCTCCTACGAGCAGTACTTC. Its protein is CASRDRSSSYEQYF.

V and J are TRBV30 and TRBJ1-5, with a tentative D call TRBD1 (6 bases). CDR3 length: 16 amino acids. V lost 0 bases and J 4 bases, leaving 16 bases between the germline ends. Germline V CDR1 and CDR2: GTSNPN, SVGIG (reference sequence). CDR3 protein: CAWSVLSGTQNQPQHF. The DNA for the CDR3 is TGTGCCTGGAGTGTACTTTCCGGGACACAAAATCAGCCCCAGCATTTT.

This clone was seen a handful of times. The chain joins TRBV7-5 to TRBJ1-1. TRBV7-5 counts as a pseudogene. This CDR3 comprises 14 residues. The DNA for the CDR3 is TGTGCCAGAAGCTTAAGCGTGAGGAGAACTGAAGCTTTCTTT. This translates into CARSLSVRRTEAFF.

The rearrangement links TRBV5-5 to TRBJ2-5; TRBD2 matches at 7 bases. The CDR3 covers 15 residues. Looked up from germline, CDR1 is SGHKS and CDR2 is YYEKEE (reference sequence). Trimming removed 5 bases from V and 4 bases from J; junction bases left unmatched: 11. CDR3 in DNA: TGTGCCAGCAGGTCACTAGCGTCAGGTGGAGAGACCCAGTACTTC. Protein sequence: CASRSLASGGETQYF.

The rearrangement joins TRBV5-6 to TRBJ2-3, with 7 bases that match TRBD2. Germline CDR1 is SGHDT and CDR2 is YYEEEE. The trim removed 3 bases at V and 6 bases at J, leaving 10 bases unmatched. The CDR3 contains 15 residues. The CDR3: CASSSKGLITDTQYF. The CDR3 DNA sequence: TGTGCCAGCAGCTCCAAGGGACTAATCACGGATACGCAGTATTTT.

The chain is built from TRBV7-6 and TRBJ1-1; 7 bases align to TRBD1. The CDR3 is made up of 13 amino acids. Per germline, CDR1 SGHVS and CDR2 FNYEAQ. V gave up 4 bases and J gave up 6 bases; unmatched junction bases: 5. In nucleotides, the CDR3 is TGTGCCAGCAGCTATTACAGGGGAGCTGAAGCTTTCTTT. It specifies CASSYYRGAEAFF.